Included here is one TCR beta chain sequence, with context. The data derive from a study of blood T cell repertoires in COVID-19. Whole-study context: The origin of the acute and convalescent COVID-19 samples was the United States, Italy and Spain. The analysed material was cDNA or gDNA that came from T cells, B-cell-depleted T cells, or PBMCs.

Methods used by the authors: Amplification from reference gene primers served as the basis for estimated nucleated cell counts. Sequencing used immunoSEQ multiplex PCR; TCRdb keeps in-frame clones, though not all of them. That table furnishes V, J and clone size, whereas the DNA furnished D and trimming. The sample lists about 340,000 clones, around nine tenths seen once, with 2.5% to 4% in the top ten. The junction had 8 bases not matched to a gene; V was cut back by 5 bases and J by 6 bases. This CDR3 is built from 15 residues. Germline lookup yields CDR1 SGDLS and CDR2 YYNGEE. The receptor was derived from a woman under 30 who had recovered from COVID-19. Sequencing used peripheral blood. The chain employs TRBV9 and TRBJ2-2, with 9 bases that match TRBD1. This CDR3 is CASRPDRGYAGELFF. For the CDR3, the DNA is TGTGCCAGCAGACCAGACAGGGGGTATGCCGGGGAGCTGTTTTTT.